This T cell receptor (beta chain) derives from a study of stem cell transplantation in POMP-related autoinflammatory disease. Study-level findings and limits: PRAID patients trended toward lower TRB diversity and higher clonality in all analyzed T-cell subsets. Patients with PRAID showed a restricted number of unique TRB V-J gene pairings.

This clone was recorded only once. Its antigen is undetermined. Some clones are missing from TCRdb's copy, which holds only in-frame ones; the method was immunoSEQ multiplex PCR. The sample gives more than 800 clones, around 88% of which show up once; 6.5% to 8% is in the top ten. V gave up 6 bases and J gave up 0 bases, with 15 bases separating them. This CDR3 has 15 amino acids. Germline V lookup: CDR1 SGHRS, CDR2 YFSETQ. The rearrangement joins TRBV5-1 to TRBJ1-1; D may be TRBD1 (6 bases). Sequenced input: a CXCR5-defined cell subset from PBMCs. The receptor was derived from a human donor in good health. The DNA of the CDR3 is TGCGCCAGCAATAAGCTGGCAGGGGTGAACACTGAAGCTTTCTTT. Translating it yields CASNKLAGVNTEAFF.